Below, 9 T cell receptor beta chains from the same sample are listed, as sequenced in a study of PD-1 blockade in classical Hodgkin lymphoma. Some clones are missing from TCRdb's copy, which holds only in-frame ones; the method was immunoSEQ multiplex PCR. The sample lists some 43,000 clones, approximately 90% occurring once. Every single patient, without exception, relapsed after autologous stem cell transplantation, and brentuximab vedotin exposure varied. This specimen was peripheral blood mononuclear cells (PBMCs), taken before the second cycle of nivolumab. These receptors all stem from a human donor with classical Hodgkin lymphoma.

The chain uses TRBV4-3 and TRBJ2-7; TRBD2 matches 8 bases. The CDR3 is made up of 15 amino acids. Trimming cost V 0 bases and J 2 bases; bases outside gene matches: 3. Germline CDR1 and CDR2: LGHNA and YSLEER. The CDR3 bases are TGCGCCAGCAGCCAAGACTGGACTAGCACCTACGAGCAGTACTTC. This translates into CASSQDWTSTYEQYF.

V gene TRBV10-3 combines with J gene TRBJ1-5; D ambiguous. V shed 8 bases and J shed 0 bases, with 8 bases lying between them. Germline V gives CDR1 ENHRY, CDR2 SYGVKD. CDR3 length equals 13 residues. CDR3 in amino acids: CAISLNSNQPQHF. The DNA of the CDR3 is TGTGCCATCTCCTTAAATAGCAATCAGCCCCAGCATTTT.

The chain uses TRBV5-5 and TRBJ2-5; tentative D call: TRBD1 (6 bases). Trimming removed 2 bases from V and 5 bases from J, with 16 bases in between. Germline CDR1 is SGHKS and CDR2 is YYEKEE (reference sequence). The CDR3 is made up of 15 amino acids. The CDR3 DNA is TGTGCCAGCAGCTTTGGGGGCAACTCTCTTGAGACCCAGTACTTC. It yields the protein CASSFGGNSLETQYF.

This chain uses TRBV7-9 with TRBJ2-3, with D possibly TRBD1 on 5 matching bases. Germline loops: CDR1 SEHNR, CDR2 FQNEAQ (reference sequence). V was cut by 2 bases and J by 0 bases, with 12 bases left in between. The CDR3 has 16 amino acids. CDR3 protein: CASSLSQGTSTDTQYF. Here the CDR3 DNA reads TGTGCCAGCAGCTTAAGTCAGGGAACGAGCACAGATACGCAGTATTTT.

In DNA, the CDR3 is TGTGCCAGCAGCGCCGACAGGGGCCCCGAAGCTTTCTTT. It codes for CASSADRGPEAFF. The genes are TRBV11-2 and TRBJ1-1; 8 bases agree with TRBD1. Trimming removed 5 bases from V and 8 bases from J; junction bases left unmatched: 7. CDR1 and CDR2 (germline): SGHAT, FQNNGV. This CDR3 comprises 13 residues.

This clone was detected only once. The chain uses TRBV6-6 and TRBJ2-7; TRBD2 is a possible D gene (6 bases). V was clipped by 6 bases and J by 0 bases, with 12 bases between them. The CDR3 is 14 amino acids. The germline V gene encodes CDR1 MNHNY and CDR2 SVGAGI (reference sequence). The chain's CDR3 is CASRGTGSSYEQYF. The CDR3 DNA follows: TGTGCCAGCAGGGGTACCGGGAGCTCCTACGAGCAGTACTTC.

The CDR3 nucleotides read TGTGCCAGCAGAGAGTCTGCTAACTATGGCTACACCTTC. Amino acids: CASRESANYGYTF. This chain joins TRBV6-5 and TRBJ1-2; D gene uncertain. Germline V lookup: CDR1 MNHEY, CDR2 SVGAGI. This CDR3 contains 13 residues. Trimming took off 6 bases at V and 0 bases at J, with 8 bases between the two ends.

This chain joins TRBV5-1 and TRBJ2-1; no reliable D call. This CDR3 comprises 15 residues. The germline gives CDR1 SGHRS, CDR2 YFSETQ. The ends were cut back, 0 bases at V and 0 bases at J, with 7 bases in the middle. CDR3 sequence reads: CASSLGSVSYNEQFF. In DNA form, the CDR3 reads TGCGCCAGCAGCTTGGGGTCAGTCTCCTACAATGAGCAGTTCTTC.

This chain joins TRBV5-1 and TRBJ1-4; D is possibly TRBD1 (5 bases). This CDR3 has 14 amino acids. Germline V gene lookup returns CDR1 SGHRS and CDR2 YFSETQ. With 9 bases removed from V and 5 bases from J, the gap between germline ends came to 17 bases. The CDR3, as DNA: TGCGCCATCGGCGCAGGGACGAGAAATGAAAAACTGTTTTTT. Encoded protein: CAIGAGTRNEKLFF.